This T cell receptor beta chain comes out of a study of cytomegalovirus exposure and HLA in healthy donors. Vbeta (60) and Jbeta (13) primers were used in the PCR. Assay used: immunoSEQ multiplex PCR; TCRdb lists only in-frame clones, some missing. The sample yields 100,000 to 150,000 clones, around 80% seen once. CDR1 is LNHDA and CDR2 is SQIVND in the germline V gene (reference sequence). Trimming at V came to 7 bases and at J to 8 bases, leaving 11 bases not matched to a gene. CDR3 length: 15 amino acids. The TCR was taken from a female donor in good health and CMV-seronegative. Sequencing was carried out using PBMCs. The chain joins TRBV19 to TRBJ2-1; 10 nucleotides align to TRBD2. CDR3 region: CASNFGAGGPHEQFF. DNA for the CDR3: TGTGCCAGTAACTTCGGAGCGGGAGGGCCGCATGAGCAGTTCTTC.